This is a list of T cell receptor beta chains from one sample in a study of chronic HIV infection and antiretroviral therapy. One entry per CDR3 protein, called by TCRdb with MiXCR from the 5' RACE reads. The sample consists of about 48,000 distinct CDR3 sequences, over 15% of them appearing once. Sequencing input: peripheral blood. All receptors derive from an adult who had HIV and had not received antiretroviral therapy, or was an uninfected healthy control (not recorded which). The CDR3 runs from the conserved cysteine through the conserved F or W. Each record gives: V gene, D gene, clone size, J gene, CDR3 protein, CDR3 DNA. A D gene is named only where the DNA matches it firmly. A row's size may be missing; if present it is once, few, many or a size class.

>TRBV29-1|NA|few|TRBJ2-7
CSAKPGTLNEQYF
TGCAGCGCCAAGCCTGGGACGCTTAACGAGCAGTACTTC
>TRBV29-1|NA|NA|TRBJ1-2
CSVEVGRDGYTF
TGCAGCGTTGAAGTAGGCCGGGATGGCTACACCTTC
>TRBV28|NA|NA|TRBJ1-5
CASSLPQLNQPQHF
TGTGCCAGCAGTTTACCGCAGCTAAATCAGCCCCAGCATTTT
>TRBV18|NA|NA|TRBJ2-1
CASSPIKGSSYNEQFF
TGTGCCAGCTCACCAATTAAAGGGAGCTCCTACAATGAGCAGTTCTTC
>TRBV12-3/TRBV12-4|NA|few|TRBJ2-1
CASSSRTDSYNEQFF
TGTGCCAGCAGTTCAAGGACTGACTCCTACAATGAGCAGTTCTTC
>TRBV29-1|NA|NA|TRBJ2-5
CSVSRDGETQYF
TGCAGCGTGAGCAGGGATGGGGAGACCCAGTACTTC
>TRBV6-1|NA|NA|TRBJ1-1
CASSMERQAFF
TGTGCCAGCAGTATGGAGCGCCAAGCTTTCTTT
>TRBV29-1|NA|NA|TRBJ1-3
CSVEEAGRNTIYF
TGCAGCGTTGAAGAAGCCGGGAGAAACACCATATATTTT
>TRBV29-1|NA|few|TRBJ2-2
CSVVGALNTGELFF
TGCAGCGTTGTAGGGGCCCTTAACACCGGGGAGCTGTTTTTT
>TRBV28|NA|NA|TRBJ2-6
CASSLVLGSGANVLTF
TGTGCCAGCAGTTTAGTGTTAGGCTCTGGGGCCAACGTCCTGACTTTC
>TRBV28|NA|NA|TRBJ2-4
CASISPGATKNIQYF
TGTGCCAGCATCTCTCCGGGGGCGACCAAAAACATTCAGTACTTC
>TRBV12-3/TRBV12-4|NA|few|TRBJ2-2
CASSLGTANTGELFF
TGTGCCAGCAGTTTAGGGACAGCCAACACCGGGGAGCTGTTTTTT
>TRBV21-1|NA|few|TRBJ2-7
CASSKEQDENHEQYF
TGTGCCAGCAGCAAAGAGCAGGACGAGAACCACGAGCAGTACTTC
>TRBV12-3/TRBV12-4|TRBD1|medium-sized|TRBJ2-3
CASSPQGTDTQYF
TGTGCCAGCAGTCCACAGGGGACAGATACGCAGTATTTT
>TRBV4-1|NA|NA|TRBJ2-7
CASSQEEKGTSYEQYF
TGCGCCAGCAGCCAAGAAGAGAAGGGAACCTCCTACGAGCAGTACTTC
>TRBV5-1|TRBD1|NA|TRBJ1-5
CASSPTGTHQPQHF
TGCGCCAGCAGTCCGACAGGGACCCATCAGCCCCAGCATTTT
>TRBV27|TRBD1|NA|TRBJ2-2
CASRTGGGAGELFF
TGTGCCAGCAGGACAGGGGGCGGTGCCGGGGAGCTGTTTTTT
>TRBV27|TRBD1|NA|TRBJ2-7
CASSLTRGRSHEQYF
TGTGCCAGCAGTTTAACAAGGGGGCGCAGCCACGAGCAGTACTTC
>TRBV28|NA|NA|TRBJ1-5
CASSSPTGRRQPQHF
TGTGCCAGCAGCTCCCCGACAGGTAGGCGTCAGCCCCAGCATTTT
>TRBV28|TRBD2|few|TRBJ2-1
CASTSLAGDYNEQFF
TGTGCCAGCACGAGTCTAGCGGGAGACTACAATGAGCAGTTCTTC
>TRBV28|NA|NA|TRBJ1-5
CASSLQGGSNQPQHF
TGTGCCAGCAGTTTACAGGGTGGTAGCAATCAGCCCCAGCATTTT
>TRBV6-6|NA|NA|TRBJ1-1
CASSYGGYTEAFF
TGTGCCAGCAGTTACGGAGGGTACACTGAAGCTTTCTTT